This is a list of T cell receptor beta chains from one sample in a study of blood T cell repertoires in COVID-19. The table came from immunoSEQ multiplex PCR; TCRdb's copy has only in-frame clones and leaves some out. The sample includes under 90,000 clones, nearly 90% of them seen just once. Sequencing was carried out using peripheral blood. These receptors were taken from a woman aged 45-65 years with COVID-19, enrolled during active disease. CDR3s include the opening cysteine and the closing phenylalanine or tryptophan. A D gene is named only where the DNA matches it firmly. Clone size is given for some rows only: seen once, a few or many times, or a class if the clone is expanded.

d_gene: NA; abundance: NA; j_gene: TRBJ1-2; v_gene: TRBV27; CDR3aa: CASSPQGRLYGYTF; CDR3nt: TGTGCCAGCAGTCCCCAAGGGAGGCTCTATGGCTACACCTTC
d_gene: NA; abundance: NA; j_gene: TRBJ2-1; v_gene: TRBV4-1; CDR3aa: CASSQDARGMEQFF; CDR3nt: TGCGCCAGCAGCCAAGATGCCCGAGGGATGGAGCAGTTCTTC
d_gene: NA; abundance: NA; j_gene: TRBJ2-7; v_gene: TRBV28; CDR3aa: CASSPVSLGVSYEQYF; CDR3nt: TGTGCCAGCAGCCCAGTCAGTTTAGGGGTTTCCTACGAGCAGTACTTC
d_gene: NA; abundance: NA; j_gene: TRBJ1-4; v_gene: TRBV9; CDR3aa: CASSPTARDTEKLFF; CDR3nt: TGTGCCAGCAGCCCGACGGCCAGGGATACTGAAAAACTGTTTTTT
d_gene: NA; abundance: NA; j_gene: TRBJ2-4; v_gene: TRBV19; CDR3aa: CASSGTTALAKNIQYF; CDR3nt: TGTGCCAGTAGCGGAACGACAGCTTTAGCCAAAAACATTCAGTACTTC
d_gene: NA; abundance: NA; j_gene: TRBJ1-1; v_gene: TRBV6-5; CDR3aa: CASSHREGNTEAFF; CDR3nt: TGTGCCAGCAGCCATCGAGAGGGGAACACTGAAGCTTTCTTT
d_gene: TRBD2; abundance: NA; j_gene: TRBJ2-2; v_gene: TRBV24-1; CDR3aa: CATSDLRSSGKHTGELFF; CDR3nt: TGTGCCACCAGTGATTTGCGGTCTAGCGGGAAACACACCGGGGAGCTGTTTTTT
d_gene: NA; abundance: once; j_gene: TRBJ2-2; v_gene: TRBV24-1; CDR3aa: CATSSSLTGELFF; CDR3nt: TGTGCCACCAGTTCTAGCCTTACCGGGGAGCTGTTTTTT
d_gene: TRBD2; abundance: once; j_gene: TRBJ2-7; v_gene: TRBV27; CDR3aa: CASSSLTSGLAYEQYF; CDR3nt: TGTGCCAGCAGCTCCCTCACTAGCGGCCTTGCCTACGAGCAGTACTTC
d_gene: NA; abundance: NA; j_gene: TRBJ2-2; v_gene: TRBV11-3; CDR3aa: CASSLVGAGELFF; CDR3nt: TGTGCCAGCAGCTTAGTAGGGGCCGGGGAGCTGTTTTTT